One and the same sample provided the 23 T cell receptor beta chains below, sequenced in a study of blood T cell repertoires in COVID-19. The repertoire was sequenced with immunoSEQ multiplex PCR; TCRdb's copy has only in-frame clones and lacks some. The repertoire includes about 88,000 clones, more than 75% of them detected once, and around 15% sits in the top ten. The sequencing input was peripheral blood. The source is a woman aged 70-85 years with acute or convalescent COVID-19.

This clone was detected only once. V usage is TRBV19 and J usage is TRBJ1-5; D is uncertain. V lost 3 bases to trimming and J lost 2 bases, with 8 bases between them. The germline V gene encodes CDR1 LNHDA and CDR2 SQIVND (reference sequence). The CDR3 covers 14 residues. The CDR3 DNA reads TGTGCCAGTAGTATCGGGAGGGGCAATCAGCCCCAGCATTTT. It codes for CASSIGRGNQPQHF.

The rearrangement uses TRBV18 and TRBJ1-5; 8 nucleotides align to TRBD1. This CDR3 region has 17 residues. V gave up 5 bases and J gave up 3 bases; unmatched junction bases: 12. Germline-derived CDR1 and CDR2 are KGHSH and LQKENI. The CDR3 here is CASSADRDRTVNQPQHF. The CDR3 DNA reads as TGTGCCAGCTCAGCAGACCGGGACAGGACGGTCAATCAGCCCCAGCATTTT. Full variable domain (remainder filled in from reference TRBV18 and TRBJ1-5): NAGVMQNPRHLVRRRGQEARLRCSPMKGHSHVYWYRQLPEEGLKFMVYLQKENIIDESGMPKERFSAEFPKEGPSILRIQQVVRGDSAAYFCASSADRDRTVNQPQHFGDGTRLSIL.

CDR3 region: CASSQGENTGELFF. CDR3 in DNA: TGTGCCAGCAGCCAAGGAGAGAACACCGGGGAGCTGTTTTTT. The chain uses TRBV3-1 (or the pseudogene TRBV3-2) and TRBJ2-2; D gene uncertain. Germline assignment: CDR1 LGHDT and CDR2 YNNKEL (reference sequence). The V and J ends lost 1 base and 1 base respectively, with 4 bases between them. The CDR3 extends over 14 amino acids.

V and J are TRBV7-2 and TRBJ2-1; tentatively, D is TRBD2 (5 bases). The CDR3 sequence is 17 residues long. Germline CDR1 is SGHTA and CDR2 is FQGNSA. The V and J ends lost 5 bases and 2 bases respectively, with 19 bases between them. CDR3 in DNA: TGTGCCAGCAGCCCGCAAGTAGGCGGGCCCCCCTACAATGAGCAGTTCTTC. This codes for CASSPQVGGPPYNEQFF. The full variable domain, completed using reference TRBV7-2 and TRBJ2-1, is GAGVSQSPSNKVTEKGKDVELRCDPISGHTALYWYRQSLGQGLEFLIYFQGNSAPDKSGLPSDRFSAERTGGSVSTLTIQRTQQEDSAVYLCASSPQVGGPPYNEQFFGPGTRLTVL.

This clone was counted only a few times. The chain carries TRBV5-1 and TRBJ1-1; 11 bases line up with TRBD1. The CDR3 covers 16 residues. The germline V gene has CDR1 SGHRS and CDR2 YFSETQ. The V and J ends lost 3 bases and 0 bases, in that order; junction bases with no gene match: 4. CDR3 residues: CASSWTGGRMNTEAFF. The CDR3 DNA reads TGCGCCAGCAGCTGGACAGGGGGCAGGATGAACACTGAAGCTTTCTTT.

CDR3 loop: CASSDDRGGMAKNIQYF. CDR3 bases: TGTGCCAGCAGTGACGACAGGGGGGGGATGGCCAAAAACATTCAGTACTTC. V gene TRBV6-4 combines with J gene TRBJ2-4; 9 bases match TRBD1. This CDR3 has 17 amino acids. CDR1 is MRHNA, CDR2 SNTAGT, per germline. The J segment lost 1 base and the V segment lost 2 bases, leaving 6 bases of the junction unmatched.

This chain joins TRBV11-2 and TRBJ2-2; a weak D match, TRBD1 (6 bases). The germline V and J ends were trimmed by 0 bases and 4 bases, with 18 bases remaining between them. The CDR3 is 18 residues long. The germline gives CDR1 SGHAT, CDR2 FQNNGV. This CDR3 is CASSLDPLTGSRTGELFF. In DNA, the CDR3 is TGTGCCAGCAGCTTAGACCCCCTAACAGGGTCGCGCACCGGGGAGCTGTTTTTT.

The CDR3 region is CASNQWSTEAFF. CDR3 nucleotides: TGTGCCAGCAACCAGTGGAGCACTGAAGCTTTCTTT. The gene calls are TRBV5-5 and TRBJ1-1; no definite D call. Germline V gives CDR1 SGHKS, CDR2 YYEKEE (reference sequence). V lost 6 bases and J 4 bases, leaving 10 bases between the germline ends. There are 12 residues in the CDR3.

The rearrangement uses TRBV14 and TRBJ2-1, with 10 bases fitting TRBD2. The J segment lost 2 bases and the V segment lost 11 bases, leaving 6 bases of the junction unmatched. The CDR3 is 14 amino acids. The V gene's germline CDR1 is SGHDN and CDR2 FVKESK. The CDR3 loop reads CAVGSGRAYNEQFF. CDR3 in DNA: TGTGCCGTAGGAAGCGGGAGGGCCTACAATGAGCAGTTCTTC.

The J gene is TRBJ2-1, the V gene TRBV5-6, with D possibly being TRBD2 (6 bases). The germline V and J ends were trimmed by 1 base and 4 bases, with 12 bases remaining between them. This CDR3 has 15 residues. The V gene's germline CDR1 is SGHDT and CDR2 YYEEEE. The CDR3 DNA reads as TGTGCCAGCAGCTTGCCGGGAGCGGGTTACAATGAGCAGTTCTTC. It specifies CASSLPGAGYNEQFF.

The rearrangement links TRBV6-1 to TRBJ1-2; TRBD1 might be the D (5 bases). The V gene lost 1 base and the J gene lost 2 bases, with 14 bases spanning the gap. Germline V lookup: CDR1 MNHNS, CDR2 SASEGT. The CDR3 runs 16 residues. CDR3 sequence reads: CASSEDAGRKNYGYTF. The CDR3 DNA is TGTGCCAGCAGTGAAGATGCGGGACGGAAAAACTATGGCTACACCTTC.

The chain uses TRBV28 and TRBJ2-5, with TRBD1 identical over 7 bases. Losses at the gene ends were 6 bases for V and 4 bases for J; bases not matched to a gene: 8. CDR1 MDHEN and CDR2 SYDVKM come from the germline V gene. This CDR3 contains 14 residues. This CDR3 reads CASSPTGTVETQYF. The DNA for the CDR3 is TGTGCCAGCAGCCCTACAGGGACAGTAGAGACCCAGTACTTC.

The chain links TRBV24-1 to TRBJ2-1; 8 nucleotides match TRBD1. V was pared by 4 bases and J by 5 bases, with 9 bases of the junction left unmatched. The germline gives CDR1 KGHDR, CDR2 SFDVKD. There are 16 residues in the CDR3. DNA of the CDR3: TGTGCCACCAGTGAGTGGACAGGGCGGACCCACAATGAGCAGTTCTTC. It codes for CATSEWTGRTHNEQFF.

The gene calls are TRBV5-4 and TRBJ1-1; a possible D gene is TRBD1 (5 bases). The CDR3 is made up of 15 amino acids. Germline loops: CDR1 SGHNT, CDR2 YYREEE (reference sequence). V was trimmed by 4 bases and J by 3 bases, leaving 16 bases between them. CDR3 coding DNA: TGTGCCAGCAGCCTTGTCCAGGGATCGTACACTGAAGCTTTCTTT. Its protein product is CASSLVQGSYTEAFF.

The rearrangement joins TRBV9 to TRBJ2-3; 9 bases are shared with TRBD2. V lost 0 bases to trimming and J lost 1 base; unmatched junction nucleotides: 3. The germline gives CDR1 SGDLS, CDR2 YYNGEE. The CDR3 has 16 residues. This CDR3 reads CASSVGVAGGTDTQYF. The CDR3 DNA follows: TGTGCCAGCAGCGTAGGGGTAGCGGGGGGCACAGATACGCAGTATTTT.

The V gene is TRBV12-3 or TRBV12-4, the J gene TRBJ1-5; maybe TRBD1 (5 bases). With 2 bases removed from V and 6 bases from J, the gap between germline ends came to 8 bases. There are 13 residues in the CDR3. The CDR3 nucleotides read TGTGCCAGCAGTTTAAGCAGGGCTCAGCCCCAGCATTTT. This encodes CASSLSRAQPQHF.

This clone was recorded a few times. The gene calls are TRBV7-6 and TRBJ2-1; 9 bases are shared with TRBD1. CDR1 and CDR2 (germline): SGHVS, FNYEAQ. CDR3 length: 17 amino acids. V lost 5 bases, J lost 0 bases, and 8 bases stayed unmatched. CDR3 sequence reads: CASSLRDRGSSYNEQFF. The CDR3 nucleotides read TGTGCCAGCAGCCTCCGCGACAGGGGGAGCTCCTACAATGAGCAGTTCTTC.

This clone appeared a few times. The V gene is TRBV25-1, the J gene TRBJ2-3, with TRBD1 matching over 7 bases. J was trimmed by 2 bases and V by 2 bases; bases with no gene match: 4. Germline V CDR1 and CDR2: MGHDK, SYGVNS. The CDR3 loop spans 15 amino acids. CDR3: CASSEGDRDTDTQYF. For the CDR3, the DNA is TGTGCCAGCAGTGAAGGGGACAGAGACACAGATACGCAGTATTTT.

The rearrangement joins TRBV4-2 to TRBJ1-2; 7 positions agree with TRBD1. The trim removed 1 base at V and 3 bases at J, leaving 8 bases unmatched. The CDR3 length is 16 residues. The V gene's germline CDR1 is LGHNA and CDR2 YNFKEQ. CDR3 DNA sequence: TGTGCCAGCAGCCAAGTTTTGCGGGACAGCCACTATGGCTACACCTTC. Protein product: CASSQVLRDSHYGYTF.

V gene TRBV3-1 (or the pseudogene TRBV3-2) combines with J gene TRBJ2-2; the D gene is possibly TRBD2 (5 bases). The V and J ends lost 6 bases and 6 bases respectively, with 8 bases between them. The CDR3 is 12 residues long. Germline lookup yields CDR1 LGHDT and CDR2 YNNKEL (reference sequence). As DNA, the CDR3 is TGTGCCAGCAGTCTGAGGGCCGGGGAGCTGTTTTTT. Amino acid sequence: CASSLRAGELFF.

The gene calls are TRBV5-6 and TRBJ2-2; D gene unclear. CDR1 is SGHDT and CDR2 is YYEEEE in the germline V gene. The V gene lost 4 bases and the J gene lost 0 bases, with 10 bases spanning the gap. The CDR3 sequence is 15 residues long. The CDR3 DNA reads as TGTGCCAGCAGCCTAGTCGCCACGAACACCGGGGAGCTGTTTTTT. It is translated as CASSLVATNTGELFF. The whole variable domain, filled in from reference TRBV5-6 and TRBJ2-2, reads DAGVTQSPTHLIKTRGQQVTLRCSPKSGHDTVSWYQQALGQGPQFIFQYYEEEERQRGNFPDRFSGHQFPNYSSELNVNALLLGDSALYLCASSLVATNTGELFFGEGSRLTVL.

CDR3 in amino acids: CASSGISAGTQYF. DNA of the CDR3: TGTGCCAGCAGCGGGATTAGCGCGGGGACCCAGTACTTC. The gene calls are TRBV6-2 or TRBV6-3 and TRBJ2-5; possible D gene TRBD2, 5 bases. The V gene lost 6 bases and the J gene lost 7 bases, with 15 bases spanning the gap. CDR3 size: 13 residues. From germline, CDR1 is MNHEY and CDR2 SVGEGT.

This chain links TRBV7-8 with TRBJ2-1, with 8 bases identical to TRBD2. In germline, CDR1 is SGHVS, CDR2 FQNEAQ. After removal of 2 bases from V and 5 bases from J, the junction contained 8 bases not matched to a gene. This CDR3 contains 16 residues. CDR3 in amino acids: CASSLRASGSHNEQFF. DNA for the CDR3: TGTGCCAGCAGCTTACGGGCCAGCGGGAGCCACAATGAGCAGTTCTTC.